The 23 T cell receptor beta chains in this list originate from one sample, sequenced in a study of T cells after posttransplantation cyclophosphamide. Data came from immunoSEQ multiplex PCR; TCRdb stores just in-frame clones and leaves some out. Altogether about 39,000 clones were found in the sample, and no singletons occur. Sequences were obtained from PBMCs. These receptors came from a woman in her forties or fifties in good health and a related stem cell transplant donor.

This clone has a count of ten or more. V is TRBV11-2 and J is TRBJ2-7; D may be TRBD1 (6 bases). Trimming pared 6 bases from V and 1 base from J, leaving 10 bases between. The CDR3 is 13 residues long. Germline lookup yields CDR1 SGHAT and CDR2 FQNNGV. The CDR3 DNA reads TGTGCCAGCAGACGAACAGGGTCCTACGAGCAGTACTTC. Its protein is CASRRTGSYEQYF.

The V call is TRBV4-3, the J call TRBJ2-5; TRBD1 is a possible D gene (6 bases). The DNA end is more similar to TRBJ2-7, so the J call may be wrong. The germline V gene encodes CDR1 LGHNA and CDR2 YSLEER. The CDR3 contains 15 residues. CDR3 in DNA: TGCGCCAGCAGCCAGATGGACAGCCCAATCTACGAGCAGTACTTC. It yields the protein CASSQMDSPIYEQYF.

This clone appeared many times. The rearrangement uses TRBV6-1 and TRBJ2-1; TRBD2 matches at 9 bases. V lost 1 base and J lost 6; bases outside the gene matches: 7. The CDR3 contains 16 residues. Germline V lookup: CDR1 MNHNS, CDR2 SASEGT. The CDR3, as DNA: TGTGCCAGCAGTGAAGGGGTAGCGGGGGAAGGCAATGAGCAGTTCTTC. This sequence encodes CASSEGVAGEGNEQFF.

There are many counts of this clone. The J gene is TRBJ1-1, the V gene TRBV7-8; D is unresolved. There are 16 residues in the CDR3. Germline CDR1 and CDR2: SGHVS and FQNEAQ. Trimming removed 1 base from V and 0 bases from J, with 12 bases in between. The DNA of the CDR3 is TGTGCCAGCAGCTTAGGGATACGGGAGATGAACACTGAAGCTTTCTTT. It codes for CASSLGIREMNTEAFF. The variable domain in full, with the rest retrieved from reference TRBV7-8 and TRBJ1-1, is GAGVSQSPRYKVAKRGQDVALRCDPISGHVSLFWYQQALGQGPEFLTYFQNEAQLDKSGLPSDRFFAERPEGSVSTLKIQRTQQEDSAVYLCASSLGIREMNTEAFFGQGTRLTVV.

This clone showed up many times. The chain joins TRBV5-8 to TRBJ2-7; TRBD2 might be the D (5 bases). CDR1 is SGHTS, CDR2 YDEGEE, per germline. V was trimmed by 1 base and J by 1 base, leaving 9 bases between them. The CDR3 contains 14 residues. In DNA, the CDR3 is TGTGCCAGCAGCTTGTATGGGAGATCCTACGAGCAGTACTTC. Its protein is CASSLYGRSYEQYF.

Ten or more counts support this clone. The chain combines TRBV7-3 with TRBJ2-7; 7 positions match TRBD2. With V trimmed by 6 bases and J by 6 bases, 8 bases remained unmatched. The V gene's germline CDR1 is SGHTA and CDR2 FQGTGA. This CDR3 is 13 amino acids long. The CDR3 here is CASRLGGGGEQYF. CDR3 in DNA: TGTGCCAGCAGGCTCGGCGGGGGAGGCGAGCAGTACTTC.

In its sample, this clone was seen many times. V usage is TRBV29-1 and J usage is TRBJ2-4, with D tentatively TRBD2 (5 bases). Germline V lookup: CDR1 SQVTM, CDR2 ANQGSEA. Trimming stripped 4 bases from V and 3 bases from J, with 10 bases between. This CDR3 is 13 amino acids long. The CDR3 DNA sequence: TGCAGCGTTGCGGGGTTGGGCAAAAACATTCAGTACTTC. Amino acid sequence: CSVAGLGKNIQYF.

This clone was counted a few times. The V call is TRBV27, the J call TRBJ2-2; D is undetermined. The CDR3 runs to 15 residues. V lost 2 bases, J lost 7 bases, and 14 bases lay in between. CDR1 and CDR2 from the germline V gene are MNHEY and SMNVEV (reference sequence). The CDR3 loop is CASSLNLISRGELFF. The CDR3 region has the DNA TGTGCCAGCAGTTTAAATCTAATTTCTCGCGGGGAGCTGTTTTTT.

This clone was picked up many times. The CDR3 DNA reads as TGCAGCGTTGAAGATCCACTGACAGGGGGGTATGGCTACACCTTC. Encoded protein: CSVEDPLTGGYGYTF. The J gene is TRBJ1-2, the V gene TRBV29-1, with TRBD1 matching over 9 bases. Germline V CDR1 and CDR2: SQVTM, ANQGSEA. This CDR3 has 15 residues. V dropped 0 bases and J dropped 5; count of bases not matched to a gene: 7.

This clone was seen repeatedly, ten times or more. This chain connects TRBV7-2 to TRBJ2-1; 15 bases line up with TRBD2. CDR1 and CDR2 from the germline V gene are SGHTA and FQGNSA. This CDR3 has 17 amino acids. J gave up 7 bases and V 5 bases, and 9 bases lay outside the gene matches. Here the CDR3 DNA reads TGTGCCAGCAGCCCCCGGACTAGCGGGGGGGCCGTGAATGAGCAGTTCTTC. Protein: CASSPRTSGGAVNEQFF.

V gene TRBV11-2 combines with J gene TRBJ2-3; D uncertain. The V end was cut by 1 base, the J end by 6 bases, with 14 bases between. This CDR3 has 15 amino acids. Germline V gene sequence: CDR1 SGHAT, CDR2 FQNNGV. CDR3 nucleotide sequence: TGTGCCAGCAGCTTAGTTTATAGGAGAGCGGATACGCAGTATTTT. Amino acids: CASSLVYRRADTQYF.

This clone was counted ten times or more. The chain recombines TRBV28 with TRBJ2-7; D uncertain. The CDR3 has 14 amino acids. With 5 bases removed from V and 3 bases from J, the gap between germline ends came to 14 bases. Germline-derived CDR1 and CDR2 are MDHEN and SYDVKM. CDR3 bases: TGTGCCAGCAGTCAGAGGTGGGTACGCTACGAGCAGTACTTC. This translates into CASSQRWVRYEQYF.

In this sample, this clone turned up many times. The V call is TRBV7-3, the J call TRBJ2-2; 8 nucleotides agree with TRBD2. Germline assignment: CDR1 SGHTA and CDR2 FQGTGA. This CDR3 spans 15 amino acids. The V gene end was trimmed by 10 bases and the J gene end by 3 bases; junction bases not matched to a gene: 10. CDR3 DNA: TGTGCCACCAGGGTCCAAGCGGGGGACACCGGGGAGCTGTTTTTT. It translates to CATRVQAGDTGELFF. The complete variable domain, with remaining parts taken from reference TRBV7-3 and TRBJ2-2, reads GAGVSQTPSNKVTEKGKYVELRCDPISGHTALYWYRQSLGQGPEFLIYFQGTGAADDSGLPNDRFFAVRPEGSVSTLKIQRTERGDSAVYLCATRVQAGDTGELFFGEGSRLTVL.

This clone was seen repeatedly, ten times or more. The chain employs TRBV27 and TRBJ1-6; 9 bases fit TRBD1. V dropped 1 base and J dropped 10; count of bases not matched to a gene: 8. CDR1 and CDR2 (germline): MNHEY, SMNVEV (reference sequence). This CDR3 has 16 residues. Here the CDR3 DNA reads TGTGCCAGCAGTTTATTGCCGGGACAGGGAGGGTCACCCCTCCACTTT. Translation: CASSLLPGQGGSPLHF.

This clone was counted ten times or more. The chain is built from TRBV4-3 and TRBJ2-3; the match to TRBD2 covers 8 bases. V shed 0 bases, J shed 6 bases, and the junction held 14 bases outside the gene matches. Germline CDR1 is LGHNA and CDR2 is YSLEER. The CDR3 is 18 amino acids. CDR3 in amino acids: CASSQDLLAGARRDTQYF. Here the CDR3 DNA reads TGCGCCAGCAGCCAAGATTTGCTAGCGGGTGCCCGTCGGGATACGCAGTATTTT.

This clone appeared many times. The CDR3 DNA reads TGTGCCAGCAGTTACTCGGTCAGGGAGGCCTACGAGCAGTACTTC. Residues: CASSYSVREAYEQYF. The chain is built from TRBV6-5 and TRBJ2-7, with D maybe TRBD2 (6 bases). The V gene lost 0 bases and the J gene lost 2 bases, with 11 bases spanning the gap. Germline loops: CDR1 MNHEY, CDR2 SVGAGI. The CDR3 is 15 residues long.

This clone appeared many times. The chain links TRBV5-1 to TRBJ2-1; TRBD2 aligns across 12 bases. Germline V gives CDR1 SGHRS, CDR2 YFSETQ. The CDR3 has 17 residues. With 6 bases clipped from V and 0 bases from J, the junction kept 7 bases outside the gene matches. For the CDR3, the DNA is TGCGCCAGCATGTCACTAGCGGGGGGCCTCTCCTACAATGAGCAGTTCTTC. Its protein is CASMSLAGGLSYNEQFF.

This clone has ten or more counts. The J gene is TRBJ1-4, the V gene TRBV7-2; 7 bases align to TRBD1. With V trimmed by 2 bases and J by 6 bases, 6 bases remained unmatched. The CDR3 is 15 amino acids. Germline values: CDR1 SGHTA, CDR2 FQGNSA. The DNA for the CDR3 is TGTGCCAGCAGCTTAACAGGGGCGCTTGATGAAAAACTGTTTTTT. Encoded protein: CASSLTGALDEKLFF. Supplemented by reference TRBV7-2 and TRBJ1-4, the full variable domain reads GAGVSQSPSNKVTEKGKDVELRCDPISGHTALYWYRQSLGQGLEFLIYFQGNSAPDKSGLPSDRFSAERTGGSVSTLTIQRTQQEDSAVYLCASSLTGALDEKLFFGSGTQLSVL.

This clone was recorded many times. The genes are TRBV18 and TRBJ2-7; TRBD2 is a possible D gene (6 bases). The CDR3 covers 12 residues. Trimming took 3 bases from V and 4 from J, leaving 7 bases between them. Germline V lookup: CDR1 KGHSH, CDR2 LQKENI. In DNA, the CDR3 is TGTGCCAGCTCACCGGCGGGGTACGAGCAGTACTTC. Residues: CASSPAGYEQYF.

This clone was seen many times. CDR3 sequence reads: CASSPVLGQSPKNIQYF. The CDR3 nucleotides are TGTGCCAGCAGCCCGGTGCTTGGACAGTCCCCCAAAAACATTCAGTACTTC. This chain joins TRBV7-9 and TRBJ2-4, with D tentatively TRBD1 (6 bases). The CDR3 covers 17 residues. Germline lookup yields CDR1 SEHNR and CDR2 FQNEAQ (reference sequence). Trimming took 5 bases from V and 2 from J, leaving 19 bases between them. The full variable domain, rest sourced from reference TRBV7-9 and TRBJ2-4, is DTGVSQNPRHKITKRGQNVTFRCDPISEHNRLYWYRQTLGQGPEFLTYFQNEAQLEKSRLLSDRFSAERPKGSFSTLEIQRTEQGDSAMYLCASSPVLGQSPKNIQYFGAGTRLSVL.

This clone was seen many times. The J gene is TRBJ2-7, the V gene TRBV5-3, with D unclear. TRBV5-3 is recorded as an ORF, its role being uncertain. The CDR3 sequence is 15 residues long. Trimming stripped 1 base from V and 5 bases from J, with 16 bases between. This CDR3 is CARSLWCTDNDEQYF. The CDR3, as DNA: TGTGCCAGAAGCTTGTGGTGTACTGATAACGACGAGCAGTACTTC.

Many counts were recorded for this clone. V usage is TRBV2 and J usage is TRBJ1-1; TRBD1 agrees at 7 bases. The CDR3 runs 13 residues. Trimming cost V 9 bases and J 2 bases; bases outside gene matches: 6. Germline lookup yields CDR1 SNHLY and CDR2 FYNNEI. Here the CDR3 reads CASPTGTNTEAFF. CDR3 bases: TGTGCCAGTCCGACAGGGACTAACACTGAAGCTTTCTTT.

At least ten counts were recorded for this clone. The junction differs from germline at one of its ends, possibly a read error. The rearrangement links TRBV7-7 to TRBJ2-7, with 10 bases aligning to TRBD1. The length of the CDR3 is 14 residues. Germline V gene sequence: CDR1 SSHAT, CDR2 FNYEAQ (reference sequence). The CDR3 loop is CASSLGQGDYEQYF. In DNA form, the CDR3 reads TGTGCTAGCAGCTTAGGACAGGGGGACTACGAGCAGTACTTC.